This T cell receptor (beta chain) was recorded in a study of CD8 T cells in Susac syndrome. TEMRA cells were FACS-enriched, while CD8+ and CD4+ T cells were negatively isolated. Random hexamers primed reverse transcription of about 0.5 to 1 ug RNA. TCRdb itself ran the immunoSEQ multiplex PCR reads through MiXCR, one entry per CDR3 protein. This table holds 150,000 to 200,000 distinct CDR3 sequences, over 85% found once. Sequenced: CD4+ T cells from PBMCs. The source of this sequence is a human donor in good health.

CDR3 coding DNA: TGTGCCAGCGCGGGACACCGGACGAACACCGGGGAGCTGTTTTTT. It encodes CASAGHRTNTGELFF. The chain is built from TRBV2 and TRBJ2-2; D tentatively fits TRBD1 or TRBD2 (6 bases each). The CDR3 runs to 15 residues. The V gene's germline CDR1 is SNHLY and CDR2 FYNNEI. Trimming removed 8 bases at V and 0 bases at J, with 13 bases between.